The rows below give T cell receptor beta chains drawn from one sample of a study of beta chain features in type 1 diabetes. The data were produced by immunoSEQ multiplex PCR, yet TCRdb's version contains in-frame clones alone and is incomplete. The profile covers nearly 350,000 clones, with around 9% appearing a single time and more than 0.8% taken by the ten largest. The sequenced material came from central memory CD4+ T cells from blood. Receptors originate from a man under 40 with type 1 diabetes. The CDR3 runs from the conserved cysteine through the conserved F or W. Fields, in order: V gene, J gene, clone size, D gene, CDR3 DNA, CDR3 protein. A D gene is named only where the DNA matches it firmly. Rows give clone size only sometimes, using once, few, many, or a class for an expanded clone.

TRBV20-1	TRBJ2-7	.	.	TGCAGCGCCGGGACCACCTACGAGCAGTACTTC	CSAGTTYEQYF
TRBV7-2	TRBJ1-2	few	.	TGTGCCACAGACAGCTATGGCTACACCTTC	CATDSYGYTF
TRBV7-2	TRBJ2-5	few	TRBD2	TGTGCCAGCACCTCCCAGGGACTAGCGGAAGAGACCCAGTACTTC	CASTSQGLAEETQYF
TRBV7-2	TRBJ1-6	few	.	TGTGCCAGCAGCGCAACAGGGCGCTCACCCCTCCACTTT	CASSATGRSPLHF
TRBV14	TRBJ2-3	many	TRBD1	TGTGCCAGCAGCCCGACAGGGCCGGATACGCAGTATTTT	CASSPTGPDTQYF
TRBV6-5	TRBJ2-5	.	.	TGTGCCAGCAGGGCCCCCACGGACCAAGAGACCCAGTACTTC	CASRAPTDQETQYF
TRBV4-3	TRBJ2-1	.	.	TGCGCCAGCAGCCAAGACCATCGGAATAATGAGCAGTTCTTC	CASSQDHRNNEQFF
TRBV18	TRBJ2-7	few	.	TGTGCCAGCTCACTAGATGTCGGGGCGATCTACGAGCAGTACTTC	CASSLDVGAIYEQYF
TRBV7-9	TRBJ2-5	few	.	TGTGCCAGCAGCTGGAGTCAAGAGACCCAGTACTTC	CASSWSQETQYF
TRBV28	TRBJ2-7	.	.	TGTGCCAGCAGTACGGGACACTCCCCCGAGCAGTACTTC	CASSTGHSPEQYF
TRBV11-2	TRBJ2-4	few	.	TGTGCCAGCAGCTTAGCCAGGGGAAACATTCAGTACTTC	CASSLARGNIQYF
TRBV4-3	TRBJ1-4	many	.	TGCGCCAGCAGCCAAGAGTTGGTCCAGGGGCTTCTCTCCTATGAAAAACTGTTTTTT	CASSQELVQGLLSYEKLFF
TRBV7-9	TRBJ1-1	few	.	TGTGCCAGCAGCCCCCGAGGGACGCGGAACACTGAAGCTTTCTTT	CASSPRGTRNTEAFF
TRBV18	TRBJ2-5	few	TRBD2	TGTGCCAGCTCACGAACCGGGAGGCAAGAGACCCAGTACTTC	CASSRTGRQETQYF
TRBV7-6	TRBJ2-3	few	.	TGTGCCAGCAGCACCCCAAAGGGGGGCACAGATACGCAGTATTTT	CASSTPKGGTDTQYF
TRBV15	TRBJ2-5	few	.	TGTGCCACCAGCAGAGATCGGGCAGGGGAGACCCAGTACTTC	CATSRDRAGETQYF
TRBV7-2	TRBJ1-1	once	.	TGTGCCAGCAGCCCAAAACAGGACCTCAACACTGAAGCTTTCTTT	CASSPKQDLNTEAFF
TRBV29-1	TRBJ2-3	few	.	TGCAGCGTTGAATCGGGCATAGATACGCAGTATTTT	CSVESGIDTQYF
TRBV5-6	TRBJ2-7	few	.	TGTGCCAGCAGCTTGGCCAAATACGAGCAGTACTTC	CASSLAKYEQYF
TRBV7-8	TRBJ2-7	.	TRBD2	TGTGCCAGCAGCTTAAGTAGCGGGGGGTCTCCCTACGAGCAGTACTTC	CASSLSSGGSPYEQYF
TRBV30	TRBJ1-1	few	.	TGTGCCCAAAAGGGGCGGACTGAAGCTTTCTTT	CAQKGRTEAFF
TRBV9	TRBJ2-5	few	.	TGTGCCAGCAGCGTAGGATCCGGGGACGGCGGGACCCAGTACTTC	CASSVGSGDGGTQYF
TRBV10-3	TRBJ2-5	few	TRBD1	TGTGCCATCAGGACAGGGATGGGTGAGGAGACCCAGTACTTC	CAIRTGMGEETQYF
TRBV4-1	TRBJ1-2	many	.	TGCGCCAGCAGCCAAGATCTATCCCCAGGAGAAGCTAACTATGGCTACACCTTC	CASSQDLSPGEANYGYTF
TRBV20-1	TRBJ2-5	.	.	TGCAGTGCTAGAAGTGATAAGACCCAGTACTTC	CSARSDKTQYF
TRBV28	TRBJ2-1	few	TRBD2	TGTGCCAGCAGTCGTCCAGCGGGGGGCTACAATGAGCAGTTCTTC	CASSRPAGGYNEQFF
TRBV7-8	TRBJ2-5	.	TRBD2	TGTGCCAGCAGCTTAGCGGTCCTAGCGGGGGCTCTTGAGACCCAGTACTTC	CASSLAVLAGALETQYF
TRBV2	TRBJ2-3	.	.	TGTGCCAGCAGTCCGGACAGTATTACGCAGTATTTT	CASSPDSITQYF
TRBV7-2	TRBJ2-3	.	.	TGTGCCAGCAGCTTAGCGGGGGGTGGGTTGATGGATACGCAGTATTTT	CASSLAGGGLMDTQYF
TRBV29-1	TRBJ1-2	few	.	TGCAGCGTTGAGGAGGCGGGAAGGAGAGAGGGCTACACCTTC	CSVEEAGRREGYTF
TRBV5-1	TRBJ2-1	few	.	TGCGCCAGCAGCTTGGAATCGAGAGGTATGAATGAGCAGTTCTTC	CASSLESRGMNEQFF
TRBV6-5	TRBJ2-7	.	.	TGTGCCACCATGTTCACAGAAAGCCAGTACTTC	CATMFTESQYF
TRBV7-9	TRBJ2-5	many	.	TGTGCCAGCAGCTTAGCGCAGACCCCCAGCCAAGAGACCCAGTACTTC	CASSLAQTPSQETQYF
TRBV19	TRBJ1-2	.	.	TGTGCCAGTGACGGCGGGGGTTTCAACAACTATGGCTACACCTTC	CASDGGGFNNYGYTF
TRBV5-1	TRBJ2-3	few	.	TGCGCCAGCCAGGACACCGGAGAGGATACGCAGTATTTT	CASQDTGEDTQYF
TRBV6-5	TRBJ2-7	once	TRBD1	TGTGCCAGCAGTTACGAGGGACAGGGAAGGGGTAAGCAGTACTTC	CASSYEGQGRGKQYF
TRBV29-1	TRBJ2-2	.	TRBD1	TGCAGCGGAAGGGACAGGGGTCACGGGGAGCTGTTTTTT	CSGRDRGHGELFF
TRBV30	TRBJ1-5	few	.	TGTGCCTGGGGCAGGGACAGCAATCAGCCCCAGCATTTT	CAWGRDSNQPQHF
TRBV28	TRBJ1-2	few	TRBD1	TGTGCCAGCAGTCCGGGGGACAGGGGACCCGGGGGCTACACCTTC	CASSPGDRGPGGYTF
TRBV2	TRBJ2-3	few	TRBD2	TGTGCCAGCGGGATCAGTAGGGCTAGCGGGGGGCGAAATACGCAGTATTTT	CASGISRASGGRNTQYF
TRBV18	TRBJ2-7	.	TRBD2	TGTGCCAGCTCACCACCGGGACTAGCGGGATCCTACGAGCAGTACTTC	CASSPPGLAGSYEQYF
TRBV6-1	TRBJ1-5	.	.	TGTGCCAGCAGTGAAGTACAACCCCAGCATTTT	CASSEVQPQHF
TRBV29-1	TRBJ1-5	.	.	TGCAGCGTGGCCCAAGGGTCAGATCAGCCCCAGCATTTT	CSVAQGSDQPQHF
TRBV20-1	TRBJ2-1	few	.	TGCAGTGCGGGCACCGGGCGGCAGTTCTTC	CSAGTGRQFF
TRBV4-3	TRBJ1-2	few	TRBD1	TGCGCCAGCAGCCATGCCGGACAGGGGAACTATGGCTACACCTTC	CASSHAGQGNYGYTF
TRBV9	TRBJ2-7	few	TRBD1	TGTGCCAGCAGCGTAGCTATGGGGCAGGACAGGGGATACGAGCAGTACTTC	CASSVAMGQDRGYEQYF
TRBV2	TRBJ1-6	.	.	TGTGCCAGCAGTGGCGGGGTTGCTAATTCACCCCTCCACTTT	CASSGGVANSPLHF
TRBV7-2	TRBJ2-5	.	.	TGTGCCAGCAGCTTAGTAGAGGGAAGCACTGAGACCCAGTACTTC	CASSLVEGSTETQYF
TRBV5-5	TRBJ1-5	.	TRBD1	TGTGCCAGCAGCTCAGGGGGCGGGTATCAGCCCCAGCATTTT	CASSSGGGYQPQHF
TRBV7-2	TRBJ2-7	few	.	TGTGCCAGCAGCCAGACTGGGGGGGGCACCTACGAGCAGTACTTC	CASSQTGGGTYEQYF
TRBV18	TRBJ1-1	.	.	TGTGCCAGCTCCCCGTTGAGGGACACTGAAGCTTTCTTT	CASSPLRDTEAFF
TRBV4-1	TRBJ1-2	few	.	TGCGCCAGCAGCCGACGCAGTGATAACTATGGCTACACCTTC	CASSRRSDNYGYTF
TRBV27	TRBJ1-4	few	.	TGTGCCAGCAGTTCCAGCTATGCAACTAATGAAAAACTGTTTTTT	CASSSSYATNEKLFF
TRBV7-2	TRBJ2-4	few	.	TGTGCCAGCAGCTTAGGTGGCGTCAAAAACATTCAGTACTTC	CASSLGGVKNIQYF
TRBV10-3	TRBJ1-5	few	.	TGTGCCATCAGTGGGGGGGACAACCAGCCCCAGCATTTT	CAISGGDNQPQHF
TRBV28	TRBJ1-4	many	.	TGTGCCAGCAGTGGTAGTTTTAATGAAAAACTGTTTTTT	CASSGSFNEKLFF
TRBV7-9	TRBJ1-4	few	.	TGTGCCAGCAGCTTAATCGAAAAACTGTTTTTT	CASSLIEKLFF
TRBV29-1	TRBJ2-7	.	.	TGCAGCGTTGTTTTGGCGGACTCCTACGAGCAGTACTTC	CSVVLADSYEQYF
TRBV5-1	TRBJ1-2	.	TRBD1	TGCGCCAGCAGGAAAGACAGGGGCACCTACACCTTC	CASRKDRGTYTF
TRBV6-5	TRBJ2-1	few	.	TGTGCCAGCAGTTCCCCATTTTCTCATGAGCAGTTCTTC	CASSSPFSHEQFF